This passage covers 2 T cell receptor beta chains from one sample sequenced in a study of blood T cells in healthy people across ages. Alongside a J-beta primer mix, a sample-barcoded 5' primer served in a second PCR lasting about 7 to 12 cycles. TCRdb fed the 5' RACE reads into MiXCR, producing one record per CDR3 protein. This table holds some 1,500,000 distinct CDR3 sequences, around 40% found once. The sequenced sample was blood. These receptors were collected from a woman aged 18-29 years in good health.

This sequence joins TRBV20-1 and TRBJ2-5, with D possibly matching TRBD2 (6 bases). Trimming removed 6 bases from V and 4 bases from J, with 15 bases in between. Germline CDR1 reads DFQATT; CDR2 reads SNEGSKA (reference sequence). The CDR3 length is 13 residues. For the CDR3, the DNA is TGCAGTGCCGGGGGTCGGTCGCGAGAGACCCAGTACTTC. This translates into CSAGGRSRETQYF.

The V call is TRBV3-1, the J call TRBJ2-1; D is uncertain. Looked up from germline, CDR1 is LGHDT and CDR2 is YNNKEL (reference sequence). Deletions cut 0 bases from V and 8 bases from J, with 17 bases between. The CDR3 has 16 amino acids. As DNA, the CDR3 is TGTGCCAGCAGCCAAGATATCCGGCCGATAGATCATGAGCAGTTCTTC. This gives the protein CASSQDIRPIDHEQFF.